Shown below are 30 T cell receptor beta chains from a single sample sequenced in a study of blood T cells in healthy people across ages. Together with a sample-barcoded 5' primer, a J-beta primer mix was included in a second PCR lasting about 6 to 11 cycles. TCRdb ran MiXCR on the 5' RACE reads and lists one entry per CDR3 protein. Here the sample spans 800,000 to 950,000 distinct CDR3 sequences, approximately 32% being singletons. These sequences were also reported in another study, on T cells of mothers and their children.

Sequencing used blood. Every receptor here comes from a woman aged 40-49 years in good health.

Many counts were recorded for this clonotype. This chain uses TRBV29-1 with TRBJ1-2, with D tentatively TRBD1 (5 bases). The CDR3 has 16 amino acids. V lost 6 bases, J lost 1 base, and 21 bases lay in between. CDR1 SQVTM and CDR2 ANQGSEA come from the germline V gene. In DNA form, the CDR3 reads TGCAGCGTCCACCGGGACGGAGGAGAAATTAACTATGGCTACACCTTC. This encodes CSVHRDGGEINYGYTF. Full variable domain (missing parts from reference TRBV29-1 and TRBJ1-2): SAVISQKPSRDICQRGTSLTIQCQVDSQVTMMFWYRQQPGQSLTLIATANQGSEATYESGFVIDKFPISRPNLTFSTLTVSNMSPEDSSIYLCSVHRDGGEINYGYTFGSGTRLTVV.

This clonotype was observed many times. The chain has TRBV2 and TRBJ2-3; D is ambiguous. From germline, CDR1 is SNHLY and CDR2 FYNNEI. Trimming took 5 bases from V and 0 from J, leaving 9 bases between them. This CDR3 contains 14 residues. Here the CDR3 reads CASSLSSSTDTQYF. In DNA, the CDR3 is TGTGCCAGCAGTCTTAGCAGCAGCACAGATACGCAGTATTTT.

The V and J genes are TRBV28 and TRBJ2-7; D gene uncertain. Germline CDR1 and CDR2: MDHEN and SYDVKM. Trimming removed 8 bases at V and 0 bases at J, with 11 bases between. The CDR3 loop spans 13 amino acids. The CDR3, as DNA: TGTGCCAGCCTAACACTTGGCTCCTACGAGCAGTACTTC. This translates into CASLTLGSYEQYF.

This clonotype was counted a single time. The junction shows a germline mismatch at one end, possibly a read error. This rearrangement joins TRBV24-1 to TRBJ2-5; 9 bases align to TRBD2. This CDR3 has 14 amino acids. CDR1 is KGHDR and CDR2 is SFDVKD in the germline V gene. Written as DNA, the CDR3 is TGTGTCACCAGTGTCAGCGGGGGGCAAGAGACCCAGTACTTC. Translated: CVTSVSGGQETQYF.

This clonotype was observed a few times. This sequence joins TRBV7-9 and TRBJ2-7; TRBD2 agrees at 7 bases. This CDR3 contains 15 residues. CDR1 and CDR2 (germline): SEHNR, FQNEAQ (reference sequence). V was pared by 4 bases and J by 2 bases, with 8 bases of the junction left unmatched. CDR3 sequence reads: CASSSRGGDAYEQYF. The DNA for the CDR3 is TGTGCCAGCAGCTCTCGCGGGGGAGACGCCTACGAGCAGTACTTC.

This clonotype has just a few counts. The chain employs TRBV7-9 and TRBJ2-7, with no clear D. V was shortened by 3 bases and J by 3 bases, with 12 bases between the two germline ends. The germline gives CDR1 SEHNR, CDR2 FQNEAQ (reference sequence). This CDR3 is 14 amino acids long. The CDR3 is CASSFQTAIYEQYF. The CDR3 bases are TGTGCCAGCAGCTTTCAGACCGCTATCTACGAGCAGTACTTC.

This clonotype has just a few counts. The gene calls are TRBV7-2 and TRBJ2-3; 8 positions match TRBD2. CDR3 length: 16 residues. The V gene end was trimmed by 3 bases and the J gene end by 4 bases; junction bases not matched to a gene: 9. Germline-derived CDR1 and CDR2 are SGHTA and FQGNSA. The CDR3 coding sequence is TGTGCCAGCAGCTTGGGGAGCGGGGGAGGAGCAGATACGCAGTATTTT. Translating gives CASSLGSGGGADTQYF.

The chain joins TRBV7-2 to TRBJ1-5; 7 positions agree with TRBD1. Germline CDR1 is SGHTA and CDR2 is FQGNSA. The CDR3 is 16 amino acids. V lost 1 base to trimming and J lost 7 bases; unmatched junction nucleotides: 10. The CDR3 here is CASSLGSDRLNQPQHF. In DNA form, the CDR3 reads TGTGCCAGCAGCTTAGGGTCGGACAGGCTCAACCAGCCCCAGCATTTT.

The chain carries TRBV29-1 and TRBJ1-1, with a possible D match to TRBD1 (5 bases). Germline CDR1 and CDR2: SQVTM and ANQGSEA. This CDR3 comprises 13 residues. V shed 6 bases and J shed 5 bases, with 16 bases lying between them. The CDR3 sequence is CSVLGTPGTEAFF. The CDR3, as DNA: TGCAGCGTATTAGGGACCCCAGGGACTGAAGCTTTCTTT.

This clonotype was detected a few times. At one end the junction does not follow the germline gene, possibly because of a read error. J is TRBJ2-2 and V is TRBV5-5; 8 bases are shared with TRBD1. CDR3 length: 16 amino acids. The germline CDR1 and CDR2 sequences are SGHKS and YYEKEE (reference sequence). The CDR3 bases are TGTGCCAGTAGCTTGGAATGGGACAGGAGGACCGGGGAGCTGTTTTTT. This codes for CASSLEWDRRTGELFF.

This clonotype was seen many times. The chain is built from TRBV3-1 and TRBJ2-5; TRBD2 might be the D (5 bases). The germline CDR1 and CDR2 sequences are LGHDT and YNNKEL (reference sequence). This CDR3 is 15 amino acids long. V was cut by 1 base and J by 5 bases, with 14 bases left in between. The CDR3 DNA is TGTGCCAGCAGCCAAGGCGGAGGAAGCTCCGAGACCCAGTACTTC. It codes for CASSQGGGSSETQYF.

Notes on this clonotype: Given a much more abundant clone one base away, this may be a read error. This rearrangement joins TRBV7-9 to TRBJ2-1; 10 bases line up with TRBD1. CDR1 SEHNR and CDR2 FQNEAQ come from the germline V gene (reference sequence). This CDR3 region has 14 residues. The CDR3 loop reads CVSSFGQGGNEQFF. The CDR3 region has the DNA TGTGTCAGCAGCTTCGGACAGGGGGGTAATGAGCAGTTCTTC.

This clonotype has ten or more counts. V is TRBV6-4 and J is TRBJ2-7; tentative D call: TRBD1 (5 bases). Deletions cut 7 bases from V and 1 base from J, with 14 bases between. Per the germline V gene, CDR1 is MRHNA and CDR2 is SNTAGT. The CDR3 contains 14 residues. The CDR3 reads CASTKTVYSYEQYF. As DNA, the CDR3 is TGTGCCAGCACTAAGACAGTGTATTCCTACGAGCAGTACTTC.

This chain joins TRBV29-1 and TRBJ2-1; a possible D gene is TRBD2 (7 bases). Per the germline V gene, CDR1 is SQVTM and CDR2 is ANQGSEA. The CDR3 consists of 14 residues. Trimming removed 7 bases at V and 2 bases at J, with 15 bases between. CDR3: CSGLEGGAYNEQFF. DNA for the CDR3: TGCAGCGGCCTCGAGGGGGGGGCCTACAATGAGCAGTTCTTC.

The CDR3 DNA reads TGTGCCAGTGCGACCGGGACCCAAAAGTTCTTC. Translating it yields CASATGTQKFF. V is TRBV12-3 or TRBV12-4 and J is TRBJ2-1; D might be TRBD1 or TRBD2, each matching 5 bases. The V gene lost 9 bases and the J gene lost 14 bases, with 17 bases spanning the gap. The CDR3 covers 11 residues.

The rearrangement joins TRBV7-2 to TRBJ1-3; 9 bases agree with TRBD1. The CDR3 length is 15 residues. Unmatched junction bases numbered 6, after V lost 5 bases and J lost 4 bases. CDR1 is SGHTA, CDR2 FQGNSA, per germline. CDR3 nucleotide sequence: TGTGCCAGCAGCGTAACACAGGGGGCGGGAAACACCATATATTTT. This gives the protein CASSVTQGAGNTIYF.

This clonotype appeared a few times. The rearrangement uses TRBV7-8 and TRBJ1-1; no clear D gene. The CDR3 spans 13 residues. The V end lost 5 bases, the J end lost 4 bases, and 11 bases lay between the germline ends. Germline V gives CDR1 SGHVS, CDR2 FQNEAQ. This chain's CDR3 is CASSPPLSTEAFF. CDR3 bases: TGTGCCAGCAGCCCCCCTTTGAGCACTGAAGCTTTCTTT.

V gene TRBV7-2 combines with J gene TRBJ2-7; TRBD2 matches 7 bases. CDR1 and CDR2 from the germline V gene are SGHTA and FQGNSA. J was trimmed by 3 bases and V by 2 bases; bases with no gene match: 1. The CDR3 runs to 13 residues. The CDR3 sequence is CASSLQRGYEQYF. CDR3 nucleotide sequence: TGTGCCAGCAGCTTACAGCGGGGCTACGAGCAGTACTTC.

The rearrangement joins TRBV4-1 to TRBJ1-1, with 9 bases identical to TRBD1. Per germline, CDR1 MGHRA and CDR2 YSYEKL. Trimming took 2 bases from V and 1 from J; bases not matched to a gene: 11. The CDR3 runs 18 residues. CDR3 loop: CASSQFPGQGIGNTEAFF. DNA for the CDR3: TGCGCCAGCAGCCAATTCCCAGGACAGGGGATAGGGAACACTGAAGCTTTCTTT.

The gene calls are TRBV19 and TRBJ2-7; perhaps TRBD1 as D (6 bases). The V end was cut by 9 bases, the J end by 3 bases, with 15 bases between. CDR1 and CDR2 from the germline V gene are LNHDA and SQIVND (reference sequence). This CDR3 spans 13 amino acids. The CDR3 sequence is CASALGQLYEQYF. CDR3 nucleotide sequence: TGTGCCAGCGCCCTCGGACAGCTCTACGAGCAGTACTTC.

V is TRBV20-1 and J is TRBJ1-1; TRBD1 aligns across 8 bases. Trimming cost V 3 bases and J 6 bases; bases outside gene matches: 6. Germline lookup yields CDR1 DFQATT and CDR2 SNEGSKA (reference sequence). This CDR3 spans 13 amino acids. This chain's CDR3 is CSARVTGEAEAFF. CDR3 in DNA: TGCAGTGCTAGGGTGACAGGGGAGGCTGAAGCTTTCTTT.

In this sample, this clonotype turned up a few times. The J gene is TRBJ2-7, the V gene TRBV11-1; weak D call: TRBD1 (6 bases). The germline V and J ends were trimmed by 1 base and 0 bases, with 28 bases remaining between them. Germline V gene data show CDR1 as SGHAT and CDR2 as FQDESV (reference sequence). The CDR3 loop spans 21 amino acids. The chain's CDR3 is CASSLVSRGLKLLNFSYEQYF. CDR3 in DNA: TGTGCCAGCAGCTTAGTCAGCAGGGGCCTGAAATTGCTGAATTTCTCCTACGAGCAGTACTTC.

The CDR3 loop reads CASSLGTGEDYTF. Here the CDR3 DNA reads TGCGCCAGCAGCTTGGGGACAGGGGAAGACTACACCTTC. The V and J genes are TRBV5-1 and TRBJ1-2; 9 bases match TRBD1. The CDR3 extends over 13 amino acids. CDR1 is SGHRS, CDR2 YFSETQ, per germline. V dropped 0 bases and J dropped 10; count of bases not matched to a gene: 4.

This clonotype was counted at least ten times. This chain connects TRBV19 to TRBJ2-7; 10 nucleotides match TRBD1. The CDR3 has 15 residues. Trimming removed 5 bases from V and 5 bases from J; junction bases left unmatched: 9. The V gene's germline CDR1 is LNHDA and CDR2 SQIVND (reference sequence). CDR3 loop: CASSSRQGARDEQYF. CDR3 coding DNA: TGTGCCAGTAGTTCGCGACAGGGGGCGAGGGACGAGCAGTACTTC.

CDR3 residues: CASRRPKPPGARDTIYF. The CDR3 DNA follows: TGTGCCAGCAGACGTCCTAAACCGCCAGGGGCTAGGGACACCATATATTTT. The chain employs TRBV12-3 or TRBV12-4 and TRBJ1-3; D is possibly TRBD1 (6 bases). The germline V and J ends were trimmed by 6 bases and 8 bases, with 26 bases remaining between them. The CDR3 runs 17 residues.

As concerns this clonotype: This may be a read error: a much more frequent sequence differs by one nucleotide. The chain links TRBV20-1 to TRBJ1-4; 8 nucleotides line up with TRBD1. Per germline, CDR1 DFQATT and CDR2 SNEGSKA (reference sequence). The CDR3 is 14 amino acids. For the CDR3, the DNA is TGCAGTGCTATACACAGGGGGGCTAATGAAAAACCGTTTTTT. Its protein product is CSAIHRGANEKPFF.

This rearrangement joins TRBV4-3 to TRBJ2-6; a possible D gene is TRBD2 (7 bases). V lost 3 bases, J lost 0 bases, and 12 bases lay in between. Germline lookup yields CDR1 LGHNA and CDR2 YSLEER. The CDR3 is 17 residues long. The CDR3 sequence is CASSQGAGDSGANVLTF. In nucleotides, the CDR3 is TGCGCCAGCAGCCAGGGGGCGGGGGACTCTGGGGCCAACGTCCTGACTTTC.

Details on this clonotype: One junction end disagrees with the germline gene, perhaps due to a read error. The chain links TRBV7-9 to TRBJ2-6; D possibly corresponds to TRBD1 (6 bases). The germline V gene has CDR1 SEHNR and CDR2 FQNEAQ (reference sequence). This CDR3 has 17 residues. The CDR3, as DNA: TGTGCCAGCAGCTCTCAGGGACAAGTATCTGGGGCCAACGTCCTGGCTTTC. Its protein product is CASSSQGQVSGANVLAF.

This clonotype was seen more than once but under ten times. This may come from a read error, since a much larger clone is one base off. The CDR3 DNA follows: TGCAGCGGTGTGGTCGACGCCCTCCAAGAGACCCAGTTCTTC. Amino acid sequence: CSGVVDALQETQFF. This sequence joins TRBV29-1 and TRBJ2-1; the D is unclear. CDR3 length equals 14 residues. Trimming took 7 bases from V and 13 from J, leaving 26 bases between them. Germline CDR1 reads SQVTM; CDR2 reads ANQGSEA.

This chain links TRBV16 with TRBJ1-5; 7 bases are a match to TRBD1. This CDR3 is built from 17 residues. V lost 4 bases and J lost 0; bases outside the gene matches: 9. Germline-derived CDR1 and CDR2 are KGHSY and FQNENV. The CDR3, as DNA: TGTGCCAGCAGCCTCCTACTGACAGGGAATAGCAATCAGCCCCAGCATTTT. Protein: CASSLLLTGNSNQPQHF.